A single TCR beta chain is shown here with its context. This clone was observed a single time. Its antigen has not been determined. Per-nucleotide qualities are absent, and no much larger clonotype sits a single base away. The sample belongs to a study of cytomegalovirus exposure and HLA in healthy donors (dated by TCRdb to about 2017). Study-level background: According to a later analysis, one platform produced both the roughly 120 validation repertoires and the 670 or so repertoires of the first cohort. The study aimed to test whether signatures of past pathogen exposure could be identified by cataloging public T cell receptors. In addition to the first cohort of 650 to 800 subjects, a separate validation cohort of about 120 different subjects was used. High-throughput TCR immunosequencing, statistical association of individual TCRs with disease status, and machine learning were combined to predict cytomegalovirus infection status.

The donors belonged to the validation cohort of roughly 120 subjects, which was separate from the roughly 700-subject first cohort. Summary of the overall study and its limitations: Across donors, most TCR sequences were observed very rarely, whereas some public TCRs were present in many individuals. A total of about 180 TCR beta chains were listed by the study as associated with cytomegalovirus. In vitro tests confirmed that a few of the cytomegalovirus-associated TCR beta chains recognize cytomegalovirus antigens. The validation cohort had no HLA typing available for a later analysis, so co-occurrence within that cohort was assessed over all 120 or so repertoires. The classifier was reported to diagnose cytomegalovirus status with high specificity and sensitivity in both the original cohort and the validation cohort. Of the cluster scores, roughly 95% were above 0 in a later analysis, which found that TCRs clustered in the first cohort also tended to co-occur in the roughly 130 validation repertoires. According to the authors, the approach could potentially be generalized to other disease states and immunological phenotypes.

To prepare the library, the immunoSEQ multiplex PCR assay was applied. The original pipeline was this. A statistical classification framework was built for diagnosing cytomegalovirus status from the catalog of TCR beta chain sequences. In its TCRdb copy, this immuneACCESS table keeps in-frame sequences only and misses some clones. Where compared with another copy, unresolved V genes explain less than half of these, and the others have no known cause. D and trimming come from the DNA, and the V and J calls and clone size come from that table. The sample table contains 150,000 to 200,000 clones; only one count was recorded for over 80% of them. Around 2.5% of the sample belongs to the ten largest clones. The cysteine opens and the phenylalanine closes a CDR3 of 14 amino acids. Only CDR3 DNA remains: 42 bases, in frame from the first base. CDR1 LNHDA and CDR2 SQIVND are derived from the germline V gene (reference sequence). V has 4 bases trimmed and J has 4 bases trimmed; junction bases matching no gene number 4.

Recombination linked TRBV19 to TRBJ2-3; 8 nucleotides in the junction match TRBD2. Sequenced material: PBMCs. The TCR sequence derives from a young man in good health and CMV-seropositive. The CDR3 protein sequence reads: CASSRRTSPDTQYF. The DNA sequence follows: TGTGCCAGTAGTAGGAGGACTAGCCCAGATACGCAGTATTTT.